Included here is one T cell receptor beta chain sequence, with context. The data derive from a study of blood T cell repertoires in COVID-19. For the study at large: COVID-19 samples, acute and convalescent, were from the United States, Italy and Spain. The cDNA or gDNA used as material had been derived from T cells, B-cell-depleted T cells, or PBMCs.

Germline-derived CDR1 and CDR2 are LNHNV and YYDKDF (reference sequence). V was pared by 0 bases and J by 5 bases, with 14 bases between. The CDR3 totals 16 residues. Some clones are missing from TCRdb's copy, which holds only in-frame ones; the method was immunoSEQ multiplex PCR. The profile shows tens of thousands of clones, 88% of them singletons. This receptor was identified in a human donor in a cohort sampled during active COVID-19. The sample was peripheral blood. The J gene is TRBJ1-5, the V gene TRBV15; D might be TRBD1 (5 bases). In DNA, the CDR3 is TGTGCCACCAGCAGAGACCCGGGGGTCACGGATCAGCCCCAGCATTTT. It codes for CATSRDPGVTDQPQHF.